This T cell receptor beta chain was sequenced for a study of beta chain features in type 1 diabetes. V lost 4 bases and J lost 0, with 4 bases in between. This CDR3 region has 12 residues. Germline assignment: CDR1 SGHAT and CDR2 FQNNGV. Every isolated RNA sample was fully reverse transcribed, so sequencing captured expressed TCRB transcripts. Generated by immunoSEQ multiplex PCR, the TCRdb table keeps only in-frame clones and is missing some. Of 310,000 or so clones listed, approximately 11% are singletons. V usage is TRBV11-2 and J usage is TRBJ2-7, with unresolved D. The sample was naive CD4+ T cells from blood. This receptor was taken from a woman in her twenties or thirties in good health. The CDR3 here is CASSSSSYEQYF. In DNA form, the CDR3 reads TGTGCCAGCAGCTCGAGCTCCTACGAGCAGTACTTC. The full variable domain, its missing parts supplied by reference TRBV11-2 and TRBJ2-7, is EAGVAQSPRYKIIEKRQSVAFWCNPISGHATLYWYQQILGQGPKLLIQFQNNGVVDDSQLPKDRFSAERLKGVDSTLKIQPAKLEDSAVYLCASSSSSYEQYFGPGTRLTVT.